These T cell receptor beta chains were read from a single sample in a study of cytomegalovirus exposure and HLA in healthy donors. The table came from immunoSEQ multiplex PCR; TCRdb's copy has only in-frame clones and leaves some out. Of fewer than 200,000 clones listed, about three quarters are singletons. The sample consisted of PBMCs. These receptors were obtained from a female donor in good health and CMV-seronegative. Both conserved end residues are part of each CDR3. D genes are given only for firm matches. Not all rows give a size; the values are once, few, many and, for expanded clones, a class.

>TRBV5-1|few|-|TRBJ2-3
TGCGCCAGCAGCTACAGGGCTGCTGGGTTTGGAAGCACAGATACGCAGTATTTT
CASSYRAAGFGSTDTQYF
>TRBV6-4|-|TRBD2|TRBJ2-1
TGTGCCAGCAGTGCTAGCGGTTCCTACAATGAGCAGTTCTTC
CASSASGSYNEQFF
>TRBV4-1|-|-|TRBJ1-5
TGCGCCAGCAGCGCACAGGGTCGCAATCAGCCCCAGCATTTT
CASSAQGRNQPQHF
>TRBV12-5|-|TRBD1|TRBJ2-7
TGTGCTAGTGGCTTGGCACTGGACAGGGGGCACTACGAGCAGTACTTC
CASGLALDRGHYEQYF
>TRBV7-7|-|-|TRBJ2-2
TGTGCTAGCAGCTTAGGCAGGGCGCCCGGGGAGCTGTTTTTT
CASSLGRAPGELFF
>TRBV30|once|TRBD1|TRBJ1-2
TGTGCCTGGAGCACAGGACAGGGGGCCCATGGCTACACCTTC
CAWSTGQGAHGYTF
>TRBV2|-|-|TRBJ2-2
TGTGCCAGCAACAGGGAAGAAACCGGGGAGCTGTTTTTT
CASNREETGELFF
>TRBV4-3|-|-|TRBJ1-1
TGCGCCAGCAGCCAAAGTCGAGGGAGCGCTGAAGCTTTCTTT
CASSQSRGSAEAFF
>TRBV9|-|TRBD2|TRBJ2-3
TGTGCCAGCAGCGTAGATCTAGCGGCGGCAGATACGCAGTATTTT
CASSVDLAAADTQYF
>TRBV6-4|once|-|TRBJ1-6
TGTGCCAGCAGTGACTCCCCAGGGTTGGTAGGTTCACCCCTCCACTTT
CASSDSPGLVGSPLHF
>TRBV6-4|-|-|TRBJ1-2
TGTGCCACCCGACTCGGGTCCTACACCTTC
CATRLGSYTF
>TRBV18|few|TRBD2|TRBJ2-1
TGTGCCAGCTCACCACCGACTAGCGGGAGTATGAATGAGCAGTTCTTC
CASSPPTSGSMNEQFF
>TRBV29-1|-|-|TRBJ1-1
TGCAGCGTTCCTGACACTGAAGCTTTCTTT
CSVPDTEAFF
>TRBV5-5|-|-|TRBJ2-7
TGTGCCAGCAGCTTCCTCGACGAGCAGTACTTC
CASSFLDEQYF
>TRBV6-1|-|-|TRBJ1-2
TGTGCCAGCAGGGGCTGGGGCTACACCTTC
CASRGWGYTF
>TRBV7-6|once|-|TRBJ2-7
TGTGCCAGCAGCTTAGCTCACGGGGGATACGAGCAGTACTTC
CASSLAHGGYEQYF
>TRBV9|-|TRBD1|TRBJ2-7
TGTGCCAGCAGCGTAGGACAGGGGGCGTCCTACGAGCAGTACTTC
CASSVGQGASYEQYF
>TRBV25-1|-|-|TRBJ1-6
TGTGCCAGCAGGCTGGGGAGCTCCTATAATTCACCCCTCCACTTT
CASRLGSSYNSPLHF
>TRBV7-2|-|TRBD2|TRBJ2-3
TGTGCCAGCAGCTTAAGATTAGCGGGGGGCAGCACAGATACGCAGTATTTT
CASSLRLAGGSTDTQYF
>TRBV11-2|once|-|TRBJ2-5
TGTGCCAGCAGCTCACTAGAAACGGAGACCCAGTACTTC
CASSSLETETQYF
>TRBV30|few|TRBD2|TRBJ2-1
TGTGCCTGGAGCCCCCTGGGTAGCGGGGATACCTACTCCTACAATGAGCAGTTCTTC
CAWSPLGSGDTYSYNEQFF
>TRBV4-2|-|TRBD2|TRBJ2-5
TGTGCCAGCAGCCGGACGACTAGCGAAGAGACCCAGTACTTC
CASSRTTSEETQYF
>TRBV30|-|-|TRBJ2-7
TGTGCCTGGCAGGGGACCGAGCAGTACTTC
CAWQGTEQYF
>TRBV6-4|-|TRBD2|TRBJ2-3
TGTGCCAGCACCGGTCGGCCGGGGGGGCCCTACACAGATACGCAGTATTTT
CASTGRPGGPYTDTQYF
>TRBV5-4|few|TRBD2|TRBJ2-2
TGTGCCAGCAGCTTGATGGTACTAGCGGGGGGGCAAACCGGGGAGCTGTTTTTT
CASSLMVLAGGQTGELFF
>TRBV4-2|-|-|TRBJ2-4
TGTGCCAGCAGTTTTGGACCCAACCTAGCCAAAAACAGTCAGTACTTC
CASSFGPNLAKNSQYF
>TRBV28|-|TRBD1|TRBJ2-7
TGTGCCAGCAGGCCGGGACAGGGGGCCGAGCAGTACTTC
CASRPGQGAEQYF
>TRBV11-2|few|TRBD2|TRBJ2-2
TGTGCCAGCAGCTCCTTAACGGGGGGAACCGGGGAGCTGTTTTTT
CASSSLTGGTGELFF
>TRBV5-4|-|TRBD2|TRBJ2-2
TGTGCCAGCAGCTTGAAGACTAGCGGGATCACCGGGGAGCTGTTTTTT
CASSLKTSGITGELFF
>TRBV7-8|-|TRBD1|TRBJ2-7
TGTGCCAGCAGCTTAGGGACAGGGGCTGATTCCGAGCAGTACTTC
CASSLGTGADSEQYF
>TRBV5-6|-|TRBD1|TRBJ2-7
TGTGCCAGCAGCCAGGGACAGTCCTACGAGCAGTACTTC
CASSQGQSYEQYF
>TRBV6-1|-|TRBD1|TRBJ2-3
TGTGCCAGCAGTTGGGACAGGGACACAGATACGCAGTATTTT
CASSWDRDTDTQYF
>TRBV11-2|-|-|TRBJ2-3
TGTGCCAGCAGCTTCGAGGGAGCCACAGATACGCAGTATTTT
CASSFEGATDTQYF
>TRBV19|-|TRBD1|TRBJ2-1
TGTGCCAGTAGTTCGCCCGGGACAGGGACCCACAATGAGCAGTTCTTC
CASSSPGTGTHNEQFF
>TRBV7-2|-|TRBD1|TRBJ2-7
TGTGCCAGCAGCTCCGACAGGGGAATTTACGAGCAGTACTTC
CASSSDRGIYEQYF
>TRBV19|-|-|TRBJ1-6
TGTGCCAGTAGTATAGAGGGGAGTAATTCACCCCTCCACTTT
CASSIEGSNSPLHF
>TRBV5-4|-|-|TRBJ1-2
TGTGCCAGCAGCTCGAATACAGGGACCTATGGCTACACCTTC
CASSSNTGTYGYTF
>TRBV30|-|TRBD2|TRBJ2-5
TGTGCCTGGAGTGTACAGGGACTAGCGGAGACCCAGTACTTC
CAWSVQGLAETQYF
>TRBV10-2|-|-|TRBJ2-7
TGCGCCGCGCGGGAAGACTCCTACGAGCAGTACTTC
CAAREDSYEQYF
>TRBV14|-|-|TRBJ2-7
TGTGCCAGCAGCCCGCGGAGGGGTACCCTCTACGAGCAGTACTTC
CASSPRRGTLYEQYF
>TRBV18|-|TRBD1|TRBJ2-3
TGTGCCAGCTCACCAGGACAGGGAAATGCAGATACGCAGTATTTT
CASSPGQGNADTQYF
>TRBV12-1|once|-|TRBJ1-1
TGTGCCAGCAGCTTGCTCGGGGGGCGGTGGGCTGAAGCTTTCTTT
CASSLLGGRWAEAFF